The rows below give T cell receptor beta chains drawn from one sample of a study of human CD8 memory T cell subsets. TCRdb re-analyzed the 5' RACE reads; it lists each CDR3 protein once, without DNA. This listing includes around 11,000 distinct CDR3 sequences. Sequencing was performed on CD8+ T cells from PBMCs. Source of these receptors: a human donor in good health. CDR3s include the opening cysteine and the closing phenylalanine or tryptophan. The order of the fields is V gene, J gene, clone size, CDR3 protein. The listing skips clone size in some rows; elsewhere it reads once, few, many or a size class.

TRBV6-2/TRBV6-3	TRBJ2-3	-	CASSYDPDRGHTDTQYF
TRBV27	TRBJ2-2	-	CASSLLGPNTGELFF
TRBV29-1	TRBJ2-7	medium-sized	CSASGTDTYEQYF
TRBV9	TRBJ1-2	-	CASSDQGYGYTF
TRBV6-1	TRBJ2-7	-	CASSPWTGSYEQYF
TRBV28	TRBJ1-2	-	CASRLRGLANYGYTF
TRBV7-9	TRBJ2-7	-	CAAAPESSYEQYF
TRBV24-1	TRBJ2-3	-	CATSDADTQYF
TRBV7-2	TRBJ2-1	-	CASSAGTSGRDEQFF
TRBV5-6	TRBJ1-5	-	CASSLGQGPGQPQHF
TRBV28	TRBJ2-1	-	CASSDLDRGGNEQFF
TRBV4-3	TRBJ2-7	medium-sized	CASSQGVGQSYEQYF
TRBV4-1	TRBJ2-6	-	CAISGTSGANVLTF
TRBV5-8	TRBJ2-3	-	CASSLYYGQDTQYF
TRBV24-1	TRBJ2-1	-	CATSAATGSNEQFF
TRBV21-1	TRBJ1-2	medium-sized	CASSPFGGSGYTF
TRBV7-9	TRBJ1-1	-	CASSPNYGTQYTEAFF
TRBV2	TRBJ1-1	-	CASSDFGDSDTEAFF
TRBV2	TRBJ2-6	-	CASKETSAGANVLTF
TRBV7-9	TRBJ2-3	-	CASSLAEAGRATDTQYF
TRBV28	TRBJ2-5	-	CASSLTHMGETQYF
TRBV5-8	TRBJ2-1	-	CASSLSFWTSGRNEQFF
TRBV29-1	TRBJ1-2	-	CSVEEQGAERVYGYTF
TRBV2	TRBJ2-5	-	CASMRVFHSGETQYF
TRBV2	TRBJ1-1	-	CASSVSTGGVPGTEAFF
TRBV11-3	TRBJ2-3	-	CASSFTDTQYF
TRBV7-9	TRBJ2-1	-	CASSSEMGGLGLAGFNEQFF
TRBV12-5	TRBJ1-5	-	CASGLDRVGTGNQPQHF
TRBV12-3/TRBV12-4	TRBJ2-7	-	CASSLAGGPYEQYF
TRBV12-3/TRBV12-4	TRBJ2-1	-	CASSDPTGFSYNEQFF
TRBV5-6	TRBJ2-2	-	CASSLFQGYKAGELFF
TRBV6-2/TRBV6-3	TRBJ2-7	medium-sized	CASTSSRGDEQYF
TRBV11-1	TRBJ2-1	-	CASSDAGAGVDEQFF
TRBV4-1	TRBJ2-5	-	CASSHFRGSETQYF
TRBV14	TRBJ2-1	medium-sized	CASSRLAGAYNEQFF
TRBV14	TRBJ2-2	-	CASSLWVGGSNTGELFF
TRBV29-1	TRBJ2-5	-	CSGTRENHETQYF
TRBV30	TRBJ2-3	-	CAWIDRDGSASTDTQYF
TRBV3-1	TRBJ2-5	-	CASSPIGLASYQETQYF
TRBV5-1	TRBJ2-7	-	CASSLAGLAGGSEQYF
TRBV7-6	TRBJ2-1	-	CASSLAPLGTSGTLNSYNEQFF
TRBV20-1	TRBJ2-3	-	CSARGGRELHTDTQYF
TRBV25-1	TRBJ2-2	-	CASSVGGTGELFF
TRBV4-2	TRBJ1-2	medium-sized	CASSHGTSPNYGYTF
TRBV5-6	TRBJ2-1	-	CASSSASLNEQFF
TRBV6-5	TRBJ2-7	-	CASCRLGSVEQYF